These 22 T cell receptor beta chains originate from one sample sequenced in a study of technical replicates of blood from several donors. The protocol was immunoSEQ multiplex PCR, while the TCRdb copy is restricted to in-frame clones and leaves out a portion. The sample has nearly 80,000 clones, about 92% seen once. Input material: T cells isolated from PBMCs. All receptors come from a human donor in good health.

V usage is TRBV5-6 and J usage is TRBJ1-4; D is undetermined. Trimming removed 3 bases from V and 5 bases from J, with 11 bases in between. This CDR3 comprises 14 residues. Per germline, CDR1 SGHDT and CDR2 YYEEEE. The CDR3 sequence: CASSSLGLNEKLFF. The DNA of the CDR3 is TGTGCCAGCAGCTCTCTTGGACTGAATGAAAAACTGTTTTTT.

A single count supports this clone. The rearrangement links TRBV18 to TRBJ1-4; D remains unclear. This CDR3 is 11 amino acids long. In germline, CDR1 is KGHSH, CDR2 LQKENI. V was clipped by 6 bases and J by 5 bases, with 4 bases between them. CDR3 loop: CASSQNEKLFF. DNA of the CDR3: TGTGCCAGCTCTCAGAATGAAAAACTGTTTTTT.

The V and J genes are TRBV2 and TRBJ2-2; the D gene is possibly TRBD2 (5 bases). Trimming took 7 bases from V and 0 from J, leaving 9 bases between them. This CDR3 region has 14 residues. The germline V gene has CDR1 SNHLY and CDR2 FYNNEI. CDR3 coding DNA: TGTGCCAGCACTGGACTGGCGAACACCGGGGAGCTGTTTTTT. This translates into CASTGLANTGELFF.

This chain uses TRBV7-9 with TRBJ1-5; tentative D call: TRBD1 (6 bases). The germline V gene encodes CDR1 SEHNR and CDR2 FQNEAQ (reference sequence). V lost 8 bases and J lost 4, with 9 bases in between. The CDR3 extends over 12 amino acids. CDR3 nucleotide sequence: TGTGCCAGCTCTACAGGGAATCAGCCCCAGCATTTT. Translating it yields CASSTGNQPQHF. The full variable domain, rest sourced from reference TRBV7-9 and TRBJ1-5, is DTGVSQNPRHKITKRGQNVTFRCDPISEHNRLYWYRQTLGQGPEFLTYFQNEAQLEKSRLLSDRFSAERPKGSFSTLEIQRTEQGDSAMYLCASSTGNQPQHFGDGTRLSIL.

The V call is TRBV28, the J call TRBJ2-7, with 7 positions matching TRBD1. Germline V gene sequence: CDR1 MDHEN, CDR2 SYDVKM. V lost 7 bases, J lost 3 bases, and 9 bases stayed unmatched. This CDR3 contains 14 residues. The CDR3 spells CASKMTGTLYEQYF. The CDR3 DNA sequence: TGTGCCAGCAAAATGACAGGGACCCTCTACGAGCAGTACTTC. Filled out from reference TRBV28 and TRBJ2-7, the complete variable domain reads DVKVTQSSRYLVKRTGEKVFLECVQDMDHENMFWYRQDPGLGLRLIYFSYDVKMKEKGDIPEGYSVSREKKERFSLILESASTNQTSMYLCASKMTGTLYEQYFGPGTRLTVT.

The V and J genes are TRBV27 and TRBJ2-7; tentative D call: TRBD1 (6 bases). V was clipped by 6 bases and J by 4 bases, with 10 bases between them. This CDR3 is built from 12 residues. Germline V gene sequence: CDR1 MNHEY, CDR2 SMNVEV (reference sequence). CDR3 protein: CASRRTAYEQYF. CDR3 in DNA: TGTGCCAGCAGAAGGACAGCATACGAGCAGTACTTC.

The CDR3 loop reads CASSETSGRTDTQYF. As DNA, the CDR3 is TGTGCCAGTAGTGAGACTAGCGGGAGGACAGATACGCAGTATTTT. This chain joins TRBV19 and TRBJ2-3; 13 bases line up with TRBD2. The germline CDR1 and CDR2 sequences are LNHDA and SQIVND (reference sequence). The CDR3 loop spans 15 amino acids. Trimming removed 5 bases from V and 3 bases from J; junction bases left unmatched: 2.

This rearrangement joins TRBV29-1 to TRBJ1-1, with 8 bases identical to TRBD1. V lost 5 bases to trimming and J lost 3 bases; unmatched junction nucleotides: 14. Germline CDR1 reads SQVTM; CDR2 reads ANQGSEA. The CDR3 has 16 residues. Here the CDR3 reads CSVLHGQGKLDTEAFF. CDR3 DNA sequence: TGCAGCGTTCTCCATGGACAGGGAAAGTTGGACACTGAAGCTTTCTTT.

V gene TRBV7-9 combines with J gene TRBJ2-5, with 7 nucleotides matching TRBD2. The CDR3 is 12 amino acids. The J segment lost 5 bases and the V segment lost 7 bases, leaving 4 bases of the junction unmatched. CDR1 is SEHNR and CDR2 is FQNEAQ in the germline V gene (reference sequence). Here the CDR3 DNA reads TGTGCCAGCACCTGGGGAGGGGAGACCCAGTACTTC. Translation: CASTWGGETQYF.

The J gene is TRBJ2-7, the V gene TRBV11-2; D not resolved. V was clipped by 2 bases and J by 5 bases, with 16 bases between them. CDR3 length equals 15 residues. Germline CDR1 is SGHAT and CDR2 is FQNNGV. The CDR3 region has the DNA TGTGCCAGCAGCTTAATCCAGTTAGCATCCCACGAGCAGTACTTC. Encoded protein: CASSLIQLASHEQYF.

The chain couples TRBV30 to TRBJ2-3, with 7 bases aligning to TRBD1. The V and J ends lost 1 base and 0 bases, in that order; junction bases with no gene match: 4. CDR1 is GTSNPN, CDR2 SVGIG, per germline (reference sequence). The CDR3 spans 15 residues. CDR3 DNA sequence: TGTGCCTGGAGTGAGGGACAGCCCAGCACAGATACGCAGTATTTT. It encodes CAWSEGQPSTDTQYF.

The chain combines TRBV5-1 with TRBJ1-2; D possibly corresponds to TRBD1 (5 bases). V was clipped by 4 bases and J by 2 bases, with 18 bases between them. The CDR3 loop spans 16 amino acids. Germline values: CDR1 SGHRS, CDR2 YFSETQ. The CDR3 sequence: CASSEEPGLQNYGYTF. CDR3 nucleotide sequence: TGCGCCAGCAGCGAAGAACCGGGACTTCAGAACTATGGCTACACCTTC.

The CDR3 here is CASSIQGGGNTIYF. The CDR3 coding sequence is TGTGCCAGTAGTATACAGGGTGGCGGAAACACCATATATTTT. V and J are TRBV19 and TRBJ1-3; a weak D match, TRBD1 (5 bases). The CDR3 extends over 14 amino acids. Trimming took off 2 bases at V and 4 bases at J, with 9 bases between the two ends. Germline loops: CDR1 LNHDA, CDR2 SQIVND (reference sequence).

The chain has TRBV6-5 and TRBJ2-1; 7 bases map to TRBD1. V dropped 2 bases and J dropped 5; count of bases not matched to a gene: 3. Germline V CDR1 and CDR2: MNHEY, SVGAGI. The CDR3 totals 14 residues. The CDR3 DNA reads TGTGCCAGCAGTTACGGGACAGACAACAATGAGCAGTTCTTC. Its translation: CASSYGTDNNEQFF.

The chain couples TRBV9 to TRBJ1-3, with TRBD1 matching 7 bases. This CDR3 has 16 residues. V lost 1 base, J lost 0 bases, and 4 bases stayed unmatched. The germline V gene has CDR1 SGDLS and CDR2 YYNGEE. The CDR3, as DNA: TGTGCCAGCAGCGTAAACCGGGACAGCTCTGGAAACACCATATATTTT. It yields the protein CASSVNRDSSGNTIYF.

V gene TRBV6-5 combines with J gene TRBJ2-7; weak D call: TRBD1 (7 bases). The CDR3 is 16 amino acids. Germline V gene sequence: CDR1 MNHEY, CDR2 SVGAGI. The ends were cut back, 0 bases at V and 1 base at J, with 13 bases in the middle. The CDR3 reads CASSYSVAGGSYEQYF. The DNA for the CDR3 is TGTGCCAGCAGTTACTCGGTGGCAGGGGGGTCCTACGAGCAGTACTTC.

This clone appeared once. V gene TRBV7-3 combines with J gene TRBJ1-1; no clear D. Trimming cost V 2 bases and J 6 bases, with 19 bases left between them. The CDR3 consists of 16 residues. Germline V lookup: CDR1 SGHTA, CDR2 FQGTGA. The CDR3 reads CASSLYPEGKWAEAFF. DNA for the CDR3: TGTGCCAGCAGCTTATATCCAGAGGGCAAATGGGCTGAAGCTTTCTTT.

CDR3 amino acids: CASSLLNRPARAFF. The CDR3 nucleotides read TGTGCCAGCAGCTTGTTGAACAGGCCGGCGCGAGCTTTCTTT. The chain links TRBV7-2 to TRBJ1-1; perhaps TRBD1 as D (5 bases). Per the germline V gene, CDR1 is SGHTA and CDR2 is FQGNSA. V was clipped by 3 bases and J by 10 bases, with 18 bases between them. The length of the CDR3 is 14 residues.

For the CDR3, the DNA is TGTGCCAGTAGTCAGGGGGTAGGGCAGCCCCAGCATTTT. Residues: CASSQGVGQPQHF. V is TRBV19 and J is TRBJ1-5; 7 bases line up with TRBD1. V was pared by 5 bases and J by 7 bases, with 5 bases of the junction left unmatched. This CDR3 is built from 13 residues. Germline CDR1 is LNHDA and CDR2 is SQIVND (reference sequence). The complete variable domain, with remaining parts taken from reference TRBV19 and TRBJ1-5, reads DGGITQSPKYLFRKEGQNVTLSCEQNLNHDAMYWYRQDPGQGLRLIYYSQIVNDFQKGDIAEGYSVSREKKESFPLTVTSAQKNPTAFYLCASSQGVGQPQHFGDGTRLSIL.

The chain combines TRBV7-3 with TRBJ2-1; D gene ambiguous. Germline CDR1 reads SGHTA; CDR2 reads FQGTGA. V was clipped by 1 base and J by 5 bases, with 6 bases between them. The CDR3 extends over 13 amino acids. The CDR3 loop reads CASSLRVHNEQFF. The CDR3 nucleotides read TGTGCCAGCAGCTTAAGAGTCCACAATGAGCAGTTCTTC.

The chain joins TRBV6-5 to TRBJ1-3, with no clear D. The CDR3 sequence is 13 residues long. Germline CDR1 MNHEY, CDR2 SVGAGI. Between the trimmed V and J ends, which lost 8 bases and 0 bases, there was a span of 8 bases. The CDR3 region has the DNA TGTGCCAGCTGGCGGGGCTCTGGAAACACCATATATTTT. Encoded protein: CASWRGSGNTIYF.

This chain joins TRBV28 and TRBJ2-7; possible D gene TRBD2, 5 bases. V was shortened by 6 bases and J by 2 bases, with 20 bases between the two germline ends. Per germline, CDR1 MDHEN and CDR2 SYDVKM. The CDR3 is 16 amino acids. This CDR3 is CASREVGFGSTYEQYF. CDR3 bases: TGTGCCAGCAGGGAGGTGGGGTTTGGGTCTACCTACGAGCAGTACTTC.